Below, 17 T cell receptor beta chains from the same sample are listed, as sequenced in a study of cytomegalovirus exposure and HLA in healthy donors. Primers included in the PCR were 60 Vbeta and 13 Jbeta primers. Using immunoSEQ multiplex PCR, the repertoire was profiled, and TCRdb retains in-frame clones only, with some absent. The top ten clones hold approximately 1.6% of a sample with 120,000 to 150,000 clones, 73% of them seen once. The sample taken for sequencing was PBMCs. These receptors originate from a woman aged 18-29 years in good health and CMV-seronegative.

With respect to this clone: Different DNA sequences within this sample yield the same CDR3. The chain recombines TRBV6-1 with TRBJ2-5; D might be TRBD2 (6 bases). With 4 bases removed from V and 4 bases from J, the gap between germline ends came to 13 bases. Germline-derived CDR1 and CDR2 are MNHNS and SASEGT. The CDR3 consists of 14 residues. In DNA form, the CDR3 reads TGTGCCAGCAGTGTCGTTGCGGGGCTAGAGACCCAGTACTTC. Encoded protein: CASSVVAGLETQYF.

The V and J genes are TRBV7-9 and TRBJ1-2, with a weak D call TRBD1 (6 bases). Germline CDR1 reads SEHNR; CDR2 reads FQNEAQ (reference sequence). The length of the CDR3 is 15 residues. Trimming took 4 bases from V and 0 from J, leaving 12 bases between them. The CDR3 sequence: CASSSQGLPNYGYTF. CDR3 DNA sequence: TGTGCCAGCAGCTCTCAGGGGCTTCCTAACTATGGCTACACCTTC.

The V and J genes are TRBV5-1 and TRBJ1-6, with TRBD1 matching over 11 bases. CDR3 length: 15 residues. After removal of 4 bases from V and 7 bases from J, the junction contained 4 bases not matched to a gene. Germline loops: CDR1 SGHRS, CDR2 YFSETQ. In nucleotides, the CDR3 is TGCGCCAGCAGCGATGGACAGGGGGCGAATTCACCCCTCCACTTT. Residues: CASSDGQGANSPLHF.

This chain joins TRBV29-1 and TRBJ2-2; perhaps TRBD2 as D (6 bases). CDR3 size: 15 residues. Per germline, CDR1 SQVTM and CDR2 ANQGSEA. The germline V and J ends were trimmed by 8 bases and 1 base, with 17 bases remaining between them. The CDR3 sequence: CSSTGGEENTGELFF. CDR3 sequence (DNA): TGCAGCTCCACCGGCGGGGAGGAGAACACCGGGGAGCTGTTTTTT.

V gene TRBV2 combines with J gene TRBJ2-7; D remains unclear. CDR3 length equals 12 residues. Trimming took off 7 bases at V and 2 bases at J, with 9 bases between the two ends. Germline V gene lookup returns CDR1 SNHLY and CDR2 FYNNEI. DNA of the CDR3: TGTGCCAGCATTCTGGGCGCCTACGAGCAGTACTTC. Its protein product is CASILGAYEQYF.

The V gene is TRBV7-2, the J gene TRBJ1-2, with a tentative D call TRBD1 (5 bases). Trimming stripped 1 base from V and 9 bases from J, with 15 bases between. The germline V gene has CDR1 SGHTA and CDR2 FQGNSA. The CDR3 loop spans 14 amino acids. CDR3 in amino acids: CASSLDGTGSRYTF. The CDR3 coding sequence is TGTGCCAGCAGCTTAGATGGAACAGGCTCGCGCTACACCTTC.

This chain links TRBV5-6 with TRBJ2-7, with TRBD1 matching 8 bases. Per germline, CDR1 SGHDT and CDR2 YYEEEE. The J segment lost 7 bases and the V segment lost 4 bases, leaving 13 bases of the junction unmatched. The CDR3 extends over 15 amino acids. The CDR3 protein is CASSPGTGEAKEQYF. The CDR3 nucleotides are TGTGCCAGCAGCCCCGGGACAGGAGAGGCGAAAGAGCAGTACTTC.

The chain carries TRBV28 and TRBJ1-5; 7 bases are a match to TRBD1. The CDR3 has 16 residues. V shed 6 bases, J shed 4 bases, and the junction held 12 bases outside the gene matches. CDR1 and CDR2 from the germline V gene are MDHEN and SYDVKM. The CDR3 is CASSSPGQIINQPQHF. The DNA of the CDR3 is TGTGCCAGCAGCTCCCCGGGACAGATAATTAATCAGCCCCAGCATTTT.

The J gene is TRBJ2-5, the V gene TRBV4-3, with TRBD1 matching 9 bases. The J call is doubtful: the DNA matches TRBJ2-7 better. Germline V lookup: CDR1 LGHNA, CDR2 YSLEER. The CDR3 length is 14 residues. The CDR3 here is CASSPWTGAYEQYF. The CDR3 nucleotides are TGCGCCAGCAGCCCCTGGACAGGGGCCTACGAGCAGTACTTC.

The chain employs TRBV7-2 and TRBJ2-3, with 9 bases lining up with TRBD2. J gave up 4 bases and V 2 bases, and 7 bases lay outside the gene matches. The CDR3 spans 16 residues. Germline CDR1 SGHTA, CDR2 FQGNSA. CDR3 DNA: TGTGCCAGCAGCTTAATCGGCGGGGGGGCCGCAGATACGCAGTATTTT. Protein sequence: CASSLIGGGAADTQYF.

The rearrangement uses TRBV28 and TRBJ1-2; D perhaps matches TRBD1 (5 bases). Germline V gene sequence: CDR1 MDHEN, CDR2 SYDVKM. Trimming took 6 bases from V and 0 from J, leaving 11 bases between them. The CDR3 loop spans 14 amino acids. The CDR3 sequence is CASRGLETNYGYTF. DNA for the CDR3: TGTGCCAGCAGGGGACTGGAGACTAACTATGGCTACACCTTC.

CDR3 amino acids: CASSSRVDSSYEQYF. The CDR3 DNA sequence: TGTGCCAGCAGTTCCCGGGTCGATAGCTCCTACGAGCAGTACTTC. The J gene is TRBJ2-5, the V gene TRBV6-1, with D unclear. Matching the DNA end better, TRBJ2-7 makes the J call doubtful. Germline loops: CDR1 MNHNS, CDR2 SASEGT. This CDR3 spans 15 amino acids.

This chain links TRBV27 with TRBJ2-1, with 8 bases fitting TRBD2. CDR3 length: 15 residues. V shed 5 bases and J 3 bases; nucleotides not matched to a gene: 6. Germline CDR1 is MNHEY and CDR2 is SMNVEV (reference sequence). Here the CDR3 DNA reads TGTGCCAGCAGTCCCGGTAGCGGGAACTACAATGAGCAGTTCTTC. Its protein product is CASSPGSGNYNEQFF.

The chain joins TRBV5-1 to TRBJ1-2; no clear D gene. The CDR3 is made up of 15 amino acids. Trimming shortened V by 1 base and J by 3 bases, and 13 bases separated the two germline ends. Germline CDR1 reads SGHRS; CDR2 reads YFSETQ. CDR3 in amino acids: CASSLSPGSDYGYTF. CDR3 DNA: TGCGCCAGCAGCTTGAGCCCAGGATCGGACTATGGCTACACCTTC.

This clone was observed a single time. This rearrangement joins TRBV5-5 to TRBJ2-3; tentative D call: TRBD1 (6 bases). The CDR3 covers 14 residues. V lost 9 bases to trimming and J lost 2 bases, with 16 bases between them. Germline CDR1 reads SGHKS; CDR2 reads YYEKEE (reference sequence). This CDR3 is CANGQSSTTDTQYF. For the CDR3, the DNA is TGTGCCAACGGACAGTCTTCCACCACAGATACGCAGTATTTT. The full variable domain, with the rest looked up from reference TRBV5-5 and TRBJ2-3, is DAGVTQSPTHLIKTRGQQVTLRCSPISGHKSVSWYQQVLGQGPQFIFQYYEKEERGRGNFPDRFSARQFPNYSSELNVNALLLGDSALYLCANGQSSTTDTQYFGPGTRLTVL.

The chain has TRBV5-1 and TRBJ1-2, with D perhaps TRBD1 (6 bases). The germline V and J ends were trimmed by 5 bases and 4 bases, with 12 bases remaining between them. From germline, CDR1 is SGHRS and CDR2 YFSETQ. There are 13 residues in the CDR3. The CDR3 is CASREGQTYGYTF. For the CDR3, the DNA is TGCGCCAGCAGGGAAGGACAGACCTATGGCTACACCTTC.

V usage is TRBV18 and J usage is TRBJ1-1; D ambiguous. The CDR3 length is 14 residues. Deletions cut 3 bases from V and 2 bases from J, with 10 bases between. Germline CDR1 and CDR2: KGHSH and LQKENI. The CDR3 reads CASSPDTRNTEAFF. The DNA for the CDR3 is TGTGCCAGCTCACCTGACACTAGAAACACTGAAGCTTTCTTT.